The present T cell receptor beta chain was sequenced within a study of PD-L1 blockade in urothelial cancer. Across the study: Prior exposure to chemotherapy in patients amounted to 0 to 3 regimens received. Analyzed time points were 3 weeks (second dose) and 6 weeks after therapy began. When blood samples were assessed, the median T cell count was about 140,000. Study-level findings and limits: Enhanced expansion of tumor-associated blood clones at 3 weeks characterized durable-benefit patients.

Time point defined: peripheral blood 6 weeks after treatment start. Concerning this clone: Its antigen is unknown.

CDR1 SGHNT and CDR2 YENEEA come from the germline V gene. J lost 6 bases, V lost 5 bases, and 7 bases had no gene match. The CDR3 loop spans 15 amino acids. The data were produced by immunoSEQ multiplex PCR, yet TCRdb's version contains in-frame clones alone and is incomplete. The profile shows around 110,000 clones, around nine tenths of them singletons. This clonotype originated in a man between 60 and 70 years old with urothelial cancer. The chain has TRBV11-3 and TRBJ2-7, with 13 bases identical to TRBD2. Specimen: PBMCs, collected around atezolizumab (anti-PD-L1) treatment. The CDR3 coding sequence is TGTGCCAGCAGCCTCGGACTAGCGGGAGTCGGCGAGCAGTACTTC. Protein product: CASSLGLAGVGEQYF.